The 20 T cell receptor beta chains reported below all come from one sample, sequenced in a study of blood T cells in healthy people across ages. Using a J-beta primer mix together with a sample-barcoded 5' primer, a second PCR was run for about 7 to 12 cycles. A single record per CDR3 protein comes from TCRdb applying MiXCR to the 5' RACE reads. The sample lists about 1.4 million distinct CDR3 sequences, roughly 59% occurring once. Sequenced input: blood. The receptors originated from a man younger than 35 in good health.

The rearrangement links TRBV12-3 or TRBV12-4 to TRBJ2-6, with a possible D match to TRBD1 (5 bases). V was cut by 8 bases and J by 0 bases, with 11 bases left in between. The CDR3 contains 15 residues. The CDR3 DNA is TGTGCCAGCGGTTCGACAGTCTCTGGGGCCAACGTCCTGACTTTC. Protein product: CASGSTVSGANVLTF.

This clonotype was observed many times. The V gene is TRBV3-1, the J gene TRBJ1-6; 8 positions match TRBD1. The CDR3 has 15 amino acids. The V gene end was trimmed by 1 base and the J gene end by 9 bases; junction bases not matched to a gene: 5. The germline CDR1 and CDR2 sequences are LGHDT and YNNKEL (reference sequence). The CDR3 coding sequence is TGTGCCAGCAGCCAAGGGACAGGGCGAAGTTCACCCCTCCACTTT. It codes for CASSQGTGRSSPLHF.

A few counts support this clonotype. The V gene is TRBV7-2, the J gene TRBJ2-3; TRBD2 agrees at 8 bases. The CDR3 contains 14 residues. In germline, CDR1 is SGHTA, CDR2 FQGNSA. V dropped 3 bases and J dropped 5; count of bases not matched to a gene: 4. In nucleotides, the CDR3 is TGTGCCAGCAGCTTCATAGCGGGGATAGATACGCAGTATTTT. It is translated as CASSFIAGIDTQYF.

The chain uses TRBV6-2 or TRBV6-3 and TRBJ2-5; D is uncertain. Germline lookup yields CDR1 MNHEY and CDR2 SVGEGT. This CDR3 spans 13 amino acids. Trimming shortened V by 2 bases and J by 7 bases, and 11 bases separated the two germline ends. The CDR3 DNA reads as TGTGCCAGCAGTTACGAAGGGAAGGGGACCCAGTACTTC. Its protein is CASSYEGKGTQYF.

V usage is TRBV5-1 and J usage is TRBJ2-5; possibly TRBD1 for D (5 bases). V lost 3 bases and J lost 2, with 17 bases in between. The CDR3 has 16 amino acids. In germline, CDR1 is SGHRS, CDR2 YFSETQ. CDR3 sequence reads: CASSWTLRQRQETQYF. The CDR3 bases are TGCGCCAGCAGCTGGACCCTAAGACAGAGACAAGAGACCCAGTACTTC.

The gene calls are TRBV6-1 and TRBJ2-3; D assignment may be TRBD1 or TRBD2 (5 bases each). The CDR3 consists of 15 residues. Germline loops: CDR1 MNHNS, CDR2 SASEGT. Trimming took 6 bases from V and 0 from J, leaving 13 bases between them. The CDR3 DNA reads TGTGCCAGCAGGACGTCATGGGGGAGCACAGATACGCAGTATTTT. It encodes CASRTSWGSTDTQYF.

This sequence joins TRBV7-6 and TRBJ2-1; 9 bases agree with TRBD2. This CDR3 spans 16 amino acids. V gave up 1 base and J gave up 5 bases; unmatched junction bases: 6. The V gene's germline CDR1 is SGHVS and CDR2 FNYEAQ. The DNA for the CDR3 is TGTGCCAGCAGCTTAGAGGGGGCTAGCGGGGACAATGAGCAGTTCTTC. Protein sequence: CASSLEGASGDNEQFF.

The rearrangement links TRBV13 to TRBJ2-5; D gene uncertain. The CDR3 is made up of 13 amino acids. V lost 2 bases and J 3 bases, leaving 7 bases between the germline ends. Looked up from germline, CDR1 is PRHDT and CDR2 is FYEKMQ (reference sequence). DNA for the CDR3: TGTGCCAGCAGCTTAAAAGGGAAAGAGACCCAGTACTTC. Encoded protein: CASSLKGKETQYF. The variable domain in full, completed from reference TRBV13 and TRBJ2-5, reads AAGVIQSPRHLIKEKRETATLKCYPIPRHDTVYWYQQGPGQDPQFLISFYEKMQSDKGSIPDRFSAQQFSDYHSELNMSSLELGDSALYFCASSLKGKETQYFGPGTRLLVL.

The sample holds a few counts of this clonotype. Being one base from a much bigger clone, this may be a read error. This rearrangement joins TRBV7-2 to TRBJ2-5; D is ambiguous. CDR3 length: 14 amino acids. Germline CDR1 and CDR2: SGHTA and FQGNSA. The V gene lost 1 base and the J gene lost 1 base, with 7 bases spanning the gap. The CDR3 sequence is CASSLVEGQETQYF. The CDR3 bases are TGTGCCAGCAGCTTAGTCGAAGGCCAAGAGACCCAGTACTTC. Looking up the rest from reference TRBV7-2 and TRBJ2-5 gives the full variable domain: GAGVSQSPSNKVTEKGKDVELRCDPISGHTALYWYRQSLGQGLEFLIYFQGNSAPDKSGLPSDRFSAERTGGSVSTLTIQRTQQEDSAVYLCASSLVEGQETQYFGPGTRLLVL.

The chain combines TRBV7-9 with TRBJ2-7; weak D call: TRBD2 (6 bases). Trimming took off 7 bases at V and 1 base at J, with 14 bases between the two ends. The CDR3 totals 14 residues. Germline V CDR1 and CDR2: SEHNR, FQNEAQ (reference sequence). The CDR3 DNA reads TGTGCCAGCATACCTGTGGGGGGTTCCTACGAGCAGTACTTC. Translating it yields CASIPVGGSYEQYF.

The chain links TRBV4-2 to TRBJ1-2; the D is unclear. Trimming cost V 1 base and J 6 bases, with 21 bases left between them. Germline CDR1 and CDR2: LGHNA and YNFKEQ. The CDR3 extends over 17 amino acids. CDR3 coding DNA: TGTGCCAGCAGCCAAGTATTTCGGCCAGCCGATCCCCATGGCTACACCTTC. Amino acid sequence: CASSQVFRPADPHGYTF.

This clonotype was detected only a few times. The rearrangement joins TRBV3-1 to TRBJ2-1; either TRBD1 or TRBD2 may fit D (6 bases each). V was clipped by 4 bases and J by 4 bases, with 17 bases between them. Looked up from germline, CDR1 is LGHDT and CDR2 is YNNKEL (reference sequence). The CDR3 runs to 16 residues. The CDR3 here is CASSRIAARGYNEQFF. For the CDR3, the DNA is TGTGCCAGCAGCCGTATAGCGGCCAGGGGATACAATGAGCAGTTCTTC.

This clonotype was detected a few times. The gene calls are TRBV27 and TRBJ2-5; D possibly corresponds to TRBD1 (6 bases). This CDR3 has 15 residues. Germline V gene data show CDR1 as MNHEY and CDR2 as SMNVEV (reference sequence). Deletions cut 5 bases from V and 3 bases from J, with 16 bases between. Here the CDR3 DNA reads TGTGCCAGCAGTCCTACAGGGTCGTGGGAAGAGACCCAGTACTTC. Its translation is CASSPTGSWEETQYF.

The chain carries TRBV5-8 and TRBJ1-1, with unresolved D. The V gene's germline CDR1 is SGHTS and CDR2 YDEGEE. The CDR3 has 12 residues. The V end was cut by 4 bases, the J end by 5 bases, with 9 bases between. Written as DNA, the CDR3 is TGTGCCAGCAGCCCCGGATTGACTGAAGCTTTCTTT. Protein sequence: CASSPGLTEAFF.

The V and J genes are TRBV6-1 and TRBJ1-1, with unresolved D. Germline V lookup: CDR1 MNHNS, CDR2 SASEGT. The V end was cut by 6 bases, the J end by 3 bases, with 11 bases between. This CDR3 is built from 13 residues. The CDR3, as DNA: TGTGCCAGCAGGGCACGTTGGGACACTGAAGCTTTCTTT. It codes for CASRARWDTEAFF.

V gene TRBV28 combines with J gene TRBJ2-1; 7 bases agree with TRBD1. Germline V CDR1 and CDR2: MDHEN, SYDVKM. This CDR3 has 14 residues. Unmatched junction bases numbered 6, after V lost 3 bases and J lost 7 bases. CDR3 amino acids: CASSLTQGENEQFF. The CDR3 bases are TGTGCCAGCAGTTTGACGCAGGGGGAAAATGAGCAGTTCTTC.

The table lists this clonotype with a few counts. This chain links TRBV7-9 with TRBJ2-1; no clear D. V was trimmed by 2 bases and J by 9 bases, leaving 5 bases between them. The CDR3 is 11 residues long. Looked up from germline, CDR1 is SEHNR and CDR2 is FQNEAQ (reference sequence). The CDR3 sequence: CASSLLAEQFF. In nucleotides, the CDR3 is TGTGCCAGCAGCTTATTAGCTGAGCAGTTCTTC.

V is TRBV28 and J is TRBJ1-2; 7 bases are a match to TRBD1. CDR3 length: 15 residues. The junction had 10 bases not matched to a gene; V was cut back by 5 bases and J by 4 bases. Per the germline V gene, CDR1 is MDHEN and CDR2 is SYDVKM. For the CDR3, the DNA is TGTGCCAGCAGTCATCGACAGGGCTGGTTCTATGGCTACACCTTC. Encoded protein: CASSHRQGWFYGYTF.

The CDR3 coding sequence is TGTGCCAGCAGGTACGGGCATGAAGCTTTCTTT. Translating it yields CASRYGHEAFF. The V and J genes are TRBV6-6 and TRBJ1-1; D call uncertain. The length of the CDR3 is 11 residues. V gave up 6 bases and J gave up 7 bases, with 9 bases separating them. Germline V gives CDR1 MNHNY, CDR2 SVGAGI (reference sequence).

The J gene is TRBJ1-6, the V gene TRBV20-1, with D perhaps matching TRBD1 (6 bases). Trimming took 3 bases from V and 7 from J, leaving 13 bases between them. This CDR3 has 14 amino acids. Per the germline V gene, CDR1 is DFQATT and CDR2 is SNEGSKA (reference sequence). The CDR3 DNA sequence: TGCAGTGCTAGGCGCCGGACAGACAATTCACCCCTCCACTTT. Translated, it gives CSARRRTDNSPLHF.